This TCR beta chain emerged from a study of vaccination and CD4 T cells after COVID-19. Germline trimming cut 4 bases from V and 6 bases from J; bases unmatched to any gene: 6. CDR3 length: 16 residues. The germline gives CDR1 SGHAT, CDR2 FQNNGV. On this clonotype: What it binds is not known.

Once obtained from cultured CD4+ T cells, the DNA was sequenced using the Oncomine TCR Beta short-read assay. TCRdb re-derived calls from the PCR reads in MiXCR, one entry per CDR3 protein. This sample yields tens of thousands of distinct CDR3 sequences, of which about 43% are seen a single time; 2.5% to 3% belongs to the top ten. Treatment in this sample: approximately 11-day PBMC culture with coronavirus spike peptide pools or control peptides (ViraFEST assay). This clonotype originated in a human donor who had recovered from COVID-19. The chain joins TRBV11-2 to TRBJ2-1; TRBD2 matches at 13 bases. The specimen was CD4+ T cells from blood, cultured in vitro, collected after SARS-CoV-2 vaccination. CDR3 sequence (DNA): TGTGCCAGCAGCTCGGGACTAGCGGGACGTGGCAATGAGCAGTTCTTC. Amino acid sequence: CASSSGLAGRGNEQFF.